Presented here are 18 T cell receptor beta chains from one specimen sequenced in a study of cytomegalovirus exposure and HLA in healthy donors. Researchers ran the PCR with 60 Vbeta and 13 Jbeta primers. The assay was immunoSEQ multiplex PCR, and TCRdb's table has in-frame clones only and misses some. The table lists 160,000 or so clones, approximately 77% of them singletons. Sequenced material: PBMCs. The receptor set was obtained from a female donor in good health and CMV-seronegative.

The chain combines TRBV19 with TRBJ1-5, with TRBD1 identical over 9 bases. The CDR3 runs to 15 residues. The germline V gene has CDR1 LNHDA and CDR2 SQIVND (reference sequence). With V trimmed by 1 base and J by 5 bases, 3 bases remained unmatched. CDR3: CASSIGGQGYQPQHF. CDR3 sequence (DNA): TGTGCCAGTAGTATAGGGGGACAGGGCTATCAGCCCCAGCATTTT.

This chain uses TRBV15 with TRBJ2-1; TRBD1 aligns across 10 bases. The CDR3 covers 15 residues. The germline V gene encodes CDR1 LNHNV and CDR2 YYDKDF (reference sequence). Germline trimming cut 4 bases from V and 7 bases from J; bases unmatched to any gene: 7. The CDR3 bases are TGTGCCACCAGCACGGACAGGGGGATGAGAAATGAGCAGTTCTTC. Translated, it gives CATSTDRGMRNEQFF.

This chain joins TRBV19 and TRBJ1-6; tentatively, D is TRBD1 (5 bases). The V gene lost 5 bases and the J gene lost 10 bases, with 18 bases spanning the gap. There are 15 residues in the CDR3. Germline CDR1 reads LNHDA; CDR2 reads SQIVND (reference sequence). CDR3 in amino acids: CASSSRGSQESPLHF. CDR3 nucleotide sequence: TGTGCCAGTAGTTCCCGGGGGTCACAGGAGTCACCCCTCCACTTT.

The chain carries TRBV5-5 and TRBJ2-3; no definite D call. Germline V gene sequence: CDR1 SGHKS, CDR2 YYEKEE (reference sequence). The V end was cut by 0 bases, the J end by 3 bases, with 11 bases between. The CDR3 length is 15 residues. The CDR3 reads CASSLDPPRTDTQYF. CDR3 bases: TGTGCCAGCAGCTTGGATCCCCCGAGGACAGATACGCAGTATTTT.

The rearrangement uses TRBV28 and TRBJ1-1; D gene unclear. CDR1 is MDHEN and CDR2 is SYDVKM in the germline V gene. V lost 2 bases, J lost 7 bases, and 8 bases lay in between. This CDR3 region has 12 residues. CDR3 coding DNA: TGTGCCAGCAGTTTAAGGGAGGGTGAAGCTTTCTTT. It codes for CASSLREGEAFF.

The rearrangement links TRBV28 to TRBJ1-2, with 12 bases matching TRBD1. Germline V CDR1 and CDR2: MDHEN, SYDVKM. The CDR3 runs 15 residues. The trim removed 6 bases at V and 7 bases at J, leaving 9 bases unmatched. In DNA, the CDR3 is TGTGCCAGCAGAATCCCGGGACAGGGGGCGGCTGGCTACACCTTC. This translates into CASRIPGQGAAGYTF.

The chain has TRBV4-1 and TRBJ1-1; TRBD1 aligns across 10 bases. V lost 3 bases and J lost 4; bases outside the gene matches: 2. CDR1 is MGHRA and CDR2 is YSYEKL in the germline V gene. This CDR3 is 14 amino acids long. The CDR3 DNA is TGCGCCAGCAGCCAGAGGGACAGGGGCACTGAAGCTTTCTTT. Its protein product is CASSQRDRGTEAFF.

This sequence joins TRBV4-1 and TRBJ2-5; TRBD2 matches 10 bases. V lost 4 bases to trimming and J lost 4 bases; unmatched junction nucleotides: 15. This CDR3 has 18 amino acids. CDR1 and CDR2 (germline): MGHRA, YSYEKL. DNA for the CDR3: TGCGCCAGCAGCCGCAAAGGGACTAGCGAGGGGGGGGGAGAGACCCAGTACTTC. Translating it yields CASSRKGTSEGGGETQYF.

The genes are TRBV6-5 and TRBJ2-3; 11 positions agree with TRBD2. CDR1 MNHEY and CDR2 SVGAGI come from the germline V gene. This CDR3 spans 15 amino acids. Germline trimming cut 4 bases from V and 4 bases from J; bases unmatched to any gene: 4. CDR3 protein: CASSWNSGRADTQYF. The CDR3 bases are TGTGCCAGCAGTTGGAATAGCGGGAGGGCAGATACGCAGTATTTT.

The chain employs TRBV9 and TRBJ2-1; D possibly corresponds to TRBD2 (6 bases). The V end was cut by 3 bases, the J end by 5 bases, with 15 bases between. The germline CDR1 and CDR2 sequences are SGDLS and YYNGEE. There are 15 residues in the CDR3. CDR3 in DNA: TGTGCCAGCAGCGCGGGTGGCGGACTAAACAATGAGCAGTTCTTC. This gives the protein CASSAGGGLNNEQFF. Supplemented by reference TRBV9 and TRBJ2-1, the full variable domain reads DSGVTQTPKHLITATGQRVTLRCSPRSGDLSVYWYQQSLDQGLQFLIQYYNGEERAKGNILERFSAQQFPDLHSELNLSSLELGDSALYFCASSAGGGLNNEQFFGPGTRLTVL.

The chain is built from TRBV30 and TRBJ2-3; TRBD1 is a possible D gene (5 bases). This CDR3 comprises 16 residues. Trimming removed 4 bases from V and 1 base from J, with 18 bases in between. Germline CDR1 is GTSNPN and CDR2 is SVGIG (reference sequence). CDR3 loop: CAWTHRRGMGTDTQYF. The CDR3 DNA is TGTGCCTGGACCCATAGAAGGGGTATGGGCACAGATACGCAGTATTTT.

This clone was observed a handful of times. The CDR3 bases are TGTGCCAGTAGTCCCGGAGGGGTGATGAACACTGAAGCTTTCTTT. It is translated as CASSPGGVMNTEAFF. The V and J genes are TRBV19 and TRBJ1-1; weak D call: TRBD1 (5 bases). This CDR3 contains 15 residues. Germline CDR1 reads LNHDA; CDR2 reads SQIVND (reference sequence). Trimming cost V 5 bases and J 0 bases, with 13 bases left between them.

The rearrangement uses TRBV2 and TRBJ2-3; 11 bases are a match to TRBD2. The V gene end was trimmed by 7 bases and the J gene end by 4 bases; junction bases not matched to a gene: 4. The length of the CDR3 is 14 residues. CDR1 is SNHLY and CDR2 is FYNNEI in the germline V gene. The CDR3 DNA reads as TGTGCCAGCACTGGACTAGCGGGTTCAGATACGCAGTATTTT. This encodes CASTGLAGSDTQYF.

The V gene is TRBV30, the J gene TRBJ1-2; D may be TRBD1 (6 bases). Germline-derived CDR1 and CDR2 are GTSNPN and SVGIG (reference sequence). V lost 5 bases to trimming and J lost 8 bases, with 12 bases between them. CDR3 length equals 11 residues. The CDR3: CAWPNRDGYTF. Here the CDR3 DNA reads TGTGCCTGGCCAAACAGGGACGGCTACACCTTC.

The genes are TRBV6-6 and TRBJ1-4; a weak D match, TRBD1 (6 bases). V gave up 6 bases and J gave up 7 bases, with 18 bases separating them. CDR1 is MNHNY, CDR2 SVGAGI, per germline (reference sequence). CDR3 size: 15 residues. The CDR3 protein is CASRLDQGSGEKLFF. The CDR3 coding sequence is TGTGCCAGCAGGCTGGACCAGGGGAGCGGTGAAAAACTGTTTTTT.

The chain is built from TRBV4-1 and TRBJ2-7; TRBD2 aligns across 14 bases. Germline V gene sequence: CDR1 MGHRA, CDR2 YSYEKL. This CDR3 spans 18 amino acids. The trim removed 1 base at V and 4 bases at J, leaving 9 bases unmatched. The CDR3 spells CASSQVGTSGSIGYEQYF. The CDR3 DNA sequence: TGCGCCAGCAGCCAAGTGGGGACTAGCGGGAGTATTGGGTACGAGCAGTACTTC.

The chain links TRBV2 to TRBJ2-4; 12 bases fit TRBD2. CDR3 size: 14 residues. V gave up 8 bases and J gave up 8 bases; unmatched junction bases: 7. Germline values: CDR1 SNHLY, CDR2 FYNNEI. The CDR3 DNA reads as TGTGCCAGCGGTCTAGCGGGAGGGGGGGACATTCAGTACTTC. Translation: CASGLAGGGDIQYF.

This clone showed up just a few times. The CDR3 DNA follows: TGTGCCAGCTCACCAGACAGGCAGGGAAACACTGAAGCTTTCTTT. It translates to CASSPDRQGNTEAFF. The chain is built from TRBV18 and TRBJ1-1, with TRBD1 as a possible D gene (6 bases). This CDR3 comprises 15 residues. CDR1 is KGHSH, CDR2 LQKENI, per germline. The germline V and J ends were trimmed by 2 bases and 2 bases, with 12 bases remaining between them.